This T cell receptor (beta chain) emerged from a study of early T cells in non-severe SARS-CoV-2 infection. Study-level information: Chains were not paired, and sequencing was done on bulk RNA from unsorted whole blood.

The CDR3 spans 14 residues. The V and J ends lost 3 bases and 5 bases respectively, with 14 bases between them. The germline gives CDR1 MNHEY, CDR2 SMNVEV (reference sequence). Attached unique molecular identifiers marked individual cDNA molecules. MiXCR was run by TCRdb on the 5' RACE reads, yielding one entry per CDR3 protein. The table has tens of thousands of distinct CDR3 sequences, approximately 5.1% seen once. This clonotype was counted at least ten times. The TCR sequence derives from an adult who was a healthcare worker with PCR-confirmed SARS-CoV-2 infection or an uninfected control (not recorded which). The sequences come from whole blood, collected at baseline. This chain uses TRBV27 with TRBJ2-7; D remains unclear. CDR3 in amino acids: CASSFRKGSHEQYF. As DNA, the CDR3 is TGTGCCAGCAGTTTTCGAAAGGGTTCTCACGAGCAGTACTTC.